These 12 T cell receptor beta chains share one sample of origin, sequenced in a study of blood T cell repertoires in COVID-19. Some clones are missing from TCRdb's copy, which holds only in-frame ones; the method was immunoSEQ multiplex PCR. Among almost 85,000 clones listed, around 89% were seen once. Sequenced: PBMCs or T cells enriched from blood (not recorded which). Every receptor here comes from a woman aged 50 to 65 with acute COVID-19.

The chain employs TRBV5-1 and TRBJ2-1, with D perhaps TRBD2 (6 bases). The germline gives CDR1 SGHRS, CDR2 YFSETQ. Trimming shortened V by 0 bases and J by 0 bases, and 7 bases separated the two germline ends. The CDR3 is made up of 15 amino acids. DNA for the CDR3: TGCGCCAGCAGCTTGGGCGGGGTCTCCTACAATGAGCAGTTCTTC. It encodes CASSLGGVSYNEQFF.

The genes are TRBV6-5 and TRBJ1-1; D gene unclear. Germline values: CDR1 MNHEY, CDR2 SVGAGI. The CDR3 has 14 amino acids. The V end lost 8 bases, the J end lost 2 bases, and 15 bases lay between the germline ends. This chain's CDR3 is CASRYTQKNTEAFF. CDR3 nucleotides: TGTGCCAGCCGATATACCCAGAAAAACACTGAAGCTTTCTTT.

The table lists this clone with a count of one. The J gene is TRBJ2-3, the V gene TRBV27; 10 bases match TRBD2. The CDR3 length is 16 residues. Germline V lookup: CDR1 MNHEY, CDR2 SMNVEV (reference sequence). V lost 4 bases, J lost 5 bases, and 9 bases stayed unmatched. In DNA, the CDR3 is TGTGCCAGCAGTTCCGCCACAGCGGGAGGGCAAGATACGCAGTATTTT. It translates to CASSSATAGGQDTQYF.

The chain joins TRBV7-9 to TRBJ2-7; 12 bases agree with TRBD2. V gave up 6 bases and J gave up 5 bases; unmatched junction bases: 17. Germline CDR1 and CDR2: SEHNR and FQNEAQ (reference sequence). The CDR3 consists of 18 residues. CDR3 sequence (DNA): TGTGCCAGCAGTAGTCCAGGACTAGCGGGAACCCGAGGGGACGAGCAGTACTTC. Translation: CASSSPGLAGTRGDEQYF.

This rearrangement joins TRBV4-2 to TRBJ2-2; 7 bases are shared with TRBD1. The CDR3 totals 15 residues. CDR1 LGHNA and CDR2 YNFKEQ come from the germline V gene. J lost 2 bases, V lost 3 bases, and 3 bases had no gene match. CDR3 residues: CASSQRDRNTGELFF. In DNA form, the CDR3 reads TGTGCCAGCAGCCAGAGGGACAGAAACACCGGGGAGCTGTTTTTT.

V gene TRBV29-1 combines with J gene TRBJ2-7; 9 nucleotides match TRBD1. Germline V gives CDR1 SQVTM, CDR2 ANQGSEA. This CDR3 spans 14 amino acids. J lost 0 bases, V lost 3 bases, and 3 bases had no gene match. CDR3 bases: TGCAGCGTTGAGATGACAGGGGGCTCCTACGAGCAGTACTTC. This encodes CSVEMTGGSYEQYF.

The chain couples TRBV13 to TRBJ1-2, with D maybe TRBD1 (6 bases). Germline-derived CDR1 and CDR2 are PRHDT and FYEKMQ (reference sequence). With 0 bases removed from V and 4 bases from J, the gap between germline ends came to 9 bases. The length of the CDR3 is 14 residues. This CDR3 is CASSLGTGSYGYTF. CDR3 coding DNA: TGTGCCAGCAGCTTAGGGACAGGATCCTATGGCTACACCTTC.

To note about this clone: At one end, the junction sequence differs from germline, possibly due to a read error. The chain employs TRBV10-1 and TRBJ2-7, with 7 nucleotides matching TRBD1. The CDR3 covers 15 residues. The germline gives CDR1 WNHNN, CDR2 SYGVQD (reference sequence). Here the CDR3 reads CASSKSQDRSYEQYF. The CDR3 nucleotides read TGCGCCAGCAGTAAGTCTCAGGACAGGTCCTACGAGCAGTACTTC.

This chain joins TRBV14 and TRBJ2-2, with TRBD1 matching over 8 bases. The CDR3 has 15 amino acids. The junction had 1 base not matched to a gene; V was cut back by 0 bases and J by 4 bases. Germline V gene lookup returns CDR1 SGHDN and CDR2 FVKESK. This CDR3 is CASSQETGVTGELFF. CDR3 nucleotides: TGTGCCAGCAGCCAAGAGACAGGGGTCACCGGGGAGCTGTTTTTT. Together with reference TRBV14 and TRBJ2-2, the CDR3 gives the full variable domain: EAGVTQFPSHSVIEKGQTVTLRCDPISGHDNLYWYRRVMGKEIKFLLHFVKESKQDESGMPNNRFLAERTGGTYSTLKVQPAELEDSGVYFCASSQETGVTGELFFGEGSRLTVL.

This chain connects TRBV3-1 (or the pseudogene TRBV3-2) to TRBJ1-4; tentatively, D is TRBD1 (6 bases). V was shortened by 3 bases and J by 4 bases, with 12 bases between the two germline ends. The CDR3 spans 15 residues. Germline-derived CDR1 and CDR2 are LGHDT and YNNKEL (reference sequence). The CDR3 DNA follows: TGTGCCAGCAGCCAGACGACAGGATTTAATGAAAAACTGTTTTTT. It encodes CASSQTTGFNEKLFF.

The gene calls are TRBV11-2 and TRBJ2-7; 9 bases agree with TRBD1. V shed 2 bases and J 5 bases; nucleotides not matched to a gene: 7. Per the germline V gene, CDR1 is SGHAT and CDR2 is FQNNGV. The CDR3 covers 15 residues. The CDR3 reads CASSLPGTGRHEQYF. Written as DNA, the CDR3 is TGTGCCAGCAGCTTACCCGGGACAGGGCGGCACGAGCAGTACTTC.

The CDR3 loop is CASSVAGGLNEKLFF. DNA of the CDR3: TGTGCCAGCAGCGTCGCCGGGGGTTTAAATGAAAAACTGTTTTTT. The chain combines TRBV9 with TRBJ1-4, with TRBD1 as a possible D gene (5 bases). Between the trimmed V and J ends, which lost 2 bases and 5 bases, there was a span of 13 bases. The CDR3 loop spans 15 amino acids. The V gene's germline CDR1 is SGDLS and CDR2 YYNGEE.